This TCR beta chain was sequenced for a study of metastatic and nonmetastatic thyroid tumors. Study details: Repertoires of blood and of tissue (tumor or nodule) from malignant and benign thyroid patients were compared.

No patient had received any treatment before thyroid surgery. Per the original data handling: Construction of a distant-metastasis classifier for papillary thyroid cancer relied on CDR3 differences across clinicopathological groups. MiXCR re-clonotyped the PCR reads for TCRdb. None of the V and J calls come from the authors' own analysis; TCRdb made them. The table lists under 100,000 clones, around 9.1% of them singletons. General study findings and limits: Reportedly, malignant thyroid tumors had significantly higher TCR beta diversity than benign nodules, in blood and tumor.

Germline V gene sequence: CDR1 SEHNR, CDR2 FQNEAQ (reference sequence). The CDR3 contains 12 residues. V was pared by 1 base and J by 8 bases, with 6 bases between. This clone was seen many times. Antigen unknown. J is TRBJ2-1 and V is TRBV7-9, with D perhaps matching TRBD1 or TRBD2 (5 bases each). This clonotype originated in a female donor with papillary thyroid cancer or a benign thyroid nodule (not recorded which). Some clones in this sample may be carry-over from other donors' samples. Sequenced: blood. This CDR3 is CASSLGGDEQFF. The CDR3 DNA sequence: TGTGCCAGCAGCTTAGGAGGGGATGAGCAGTTCTTC.